This T cell receptor beta chain was documented in a study of CD4 and CD8 cells across lung adenocarcinoma regions. TCRdb passed the PCR reads through MiXCR, listing each CDR3 protein once. The sample lists about 8,400 distinct CDR3 sequences; about 51% were seen once. Germline V gives CDR1 SGHTA, CDR2 FQGNSA. V was trimmed by 3 bases and J by 4 bases, leaving 11 bases between them. The CDR3 has 14 amino acids. This clonotype has at least ten counts. This clonotype was obtained from a female donor with lung adenocarcinoma. The CD4 and CD8 labels of this study may be unreliable. The sample taken for sequencing was CD8+ T cells from the center of a lung tumor. V is TRBV7-2 and J is TRBJ2-3; D may be TRBD2 (5 bases). CDR3 region: CASSFGGLADTQYF. The CDR3 coding sequence is TGTGCCAGCAGCTTCGGCGGACTCGCAGATACGCAGTATTTT. Full variable domain (rest looked up from reference TRBV7-2 and TRBJ2-3): GAGVSQSPSNKVTEKGKDVELRCDPISGHTALYWYRQSLGQGLEFLIYFQGNSAPDKSGLPSDRFSAERTGGSVSTLTIQRTQQEDSAVYLCASSFGGLADTQYFGPGTRLTVL.